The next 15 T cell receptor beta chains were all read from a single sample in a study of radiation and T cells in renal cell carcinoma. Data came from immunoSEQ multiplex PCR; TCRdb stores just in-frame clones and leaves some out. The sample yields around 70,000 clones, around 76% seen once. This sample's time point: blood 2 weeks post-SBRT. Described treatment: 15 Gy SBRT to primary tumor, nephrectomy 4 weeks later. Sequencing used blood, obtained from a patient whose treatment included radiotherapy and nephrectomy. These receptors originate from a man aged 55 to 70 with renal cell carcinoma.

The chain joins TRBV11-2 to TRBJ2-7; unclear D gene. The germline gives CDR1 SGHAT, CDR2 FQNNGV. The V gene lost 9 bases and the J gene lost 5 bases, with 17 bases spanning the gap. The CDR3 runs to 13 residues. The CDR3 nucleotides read TGTGCCAGGTCCTTGGGTAGGGTCCACGAGCAGTACTTC. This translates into CARSLGRVHEQYF.

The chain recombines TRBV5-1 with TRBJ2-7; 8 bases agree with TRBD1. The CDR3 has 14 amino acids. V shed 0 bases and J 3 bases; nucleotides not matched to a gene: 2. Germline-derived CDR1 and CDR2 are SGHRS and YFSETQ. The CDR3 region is CASSLGTGRYEQYF. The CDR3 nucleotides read TGCGCCAGCAGCTTGGGGACAGGGCGCTACGAGCAGTACTTC.

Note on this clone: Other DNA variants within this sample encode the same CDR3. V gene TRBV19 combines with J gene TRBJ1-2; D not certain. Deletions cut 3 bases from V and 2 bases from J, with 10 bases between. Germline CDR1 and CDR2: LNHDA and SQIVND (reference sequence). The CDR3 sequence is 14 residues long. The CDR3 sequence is CASSIPGLNYGYTF. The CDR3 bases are TGTGCCAGTAGTATTCCCGGGTTAAACTATGGCTACACCTTC.

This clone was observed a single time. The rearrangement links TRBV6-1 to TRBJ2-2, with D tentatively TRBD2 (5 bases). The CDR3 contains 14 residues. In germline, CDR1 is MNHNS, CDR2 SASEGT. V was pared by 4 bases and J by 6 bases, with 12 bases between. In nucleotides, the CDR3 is TGTGCCAGCAGTGCTTTAGCCGGGGCCGGGGAGCTGTTTTTT. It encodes CASSALAGAGELFF.

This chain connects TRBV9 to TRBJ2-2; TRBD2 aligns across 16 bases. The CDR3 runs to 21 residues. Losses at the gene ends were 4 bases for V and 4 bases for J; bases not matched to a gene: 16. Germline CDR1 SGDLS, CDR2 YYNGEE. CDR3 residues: CASSPVRPGLAGGPGTGELFF. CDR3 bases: TGTGCCAGCAGCCCTGTAAGACCGGGACTAGCGGGAGGGCCTGGCACCGGGGAGCTGTTTTTT. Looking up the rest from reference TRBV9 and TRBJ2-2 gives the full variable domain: DSGVTQTPKHLITATGQRVTLRCSPRSGDLSVYWYQQSLDQGLQFLIQYYNGEERAKGNILERFSAQQFPDLHSELNLSSLELGDSALYFCASSPVRPGLAGGPGTGELFFGEGSRLTVL.

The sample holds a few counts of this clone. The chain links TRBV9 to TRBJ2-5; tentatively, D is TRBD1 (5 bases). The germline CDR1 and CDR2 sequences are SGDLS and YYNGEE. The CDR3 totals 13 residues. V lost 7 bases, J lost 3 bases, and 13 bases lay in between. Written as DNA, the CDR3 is TGTGCCAGCTCAAGGGGCAGGGAAGAGACCCAGTACTTC. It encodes CASSRGREETQYF. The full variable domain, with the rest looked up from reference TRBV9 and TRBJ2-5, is DSGVTQTPKHLITATGQRVTLRCSPRSGDLSVYWYQQSLDQGLQFLIQYYNGEERAKGNILERFSAQQFPDLHSELNLSSLELGDSALYFCASSRGREETQYFGPGTRLLVL.

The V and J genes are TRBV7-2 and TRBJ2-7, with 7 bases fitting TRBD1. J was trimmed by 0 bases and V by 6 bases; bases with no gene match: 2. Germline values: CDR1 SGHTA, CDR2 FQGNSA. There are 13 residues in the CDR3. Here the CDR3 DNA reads TGTGCCAGCAGGGGACAGAGCTCCTACGAGCAGTACTTC. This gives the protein CASRGQSSYEQYF. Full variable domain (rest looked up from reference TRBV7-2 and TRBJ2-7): GAGVSQSPSNKVTEKGKDVELRCDPISGHTALYWYRQSLGQGLEFLIYFQGNSAPDKSGLPSDRFSAERTGGSVSTLTIQRTQQEDSAVYLCASRGQSSYEQYFGPGTRLTVT.

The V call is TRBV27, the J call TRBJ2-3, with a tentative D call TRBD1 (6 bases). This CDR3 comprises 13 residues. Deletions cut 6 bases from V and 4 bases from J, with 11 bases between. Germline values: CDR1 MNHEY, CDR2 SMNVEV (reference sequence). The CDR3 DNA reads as TGTGCCAGCAGGCTAGGGGGTGCAGATACGCAGTATTTT. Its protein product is CASRLGGADTQYF.

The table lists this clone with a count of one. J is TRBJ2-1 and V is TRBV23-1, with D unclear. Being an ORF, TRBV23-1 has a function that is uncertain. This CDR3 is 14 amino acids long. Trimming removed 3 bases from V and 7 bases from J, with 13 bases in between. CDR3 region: CASSHFVRLNEQFF. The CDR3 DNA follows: TGCGCCAGCAGTCATTTCGTAAGGTTAAATGAGCAGTTCTTC.

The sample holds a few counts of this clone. As DNA, the CDR3 is TGTGCCTGGAGTGTACGCGCAGGAGCAGCTTTCTTT. Translation: CAWSVRAGAAFF. The rearrangement uses TRBV30 and TRBJ1-1, with D unresolved. CDR1 is GTSNPN and CDR2 is SVGIG in the germline V gene (reference sequence). With 0 bases removed from V and 10 bases from J, the gap between germline ends came to 12 bases. This CDR3 comprises 12 residues.

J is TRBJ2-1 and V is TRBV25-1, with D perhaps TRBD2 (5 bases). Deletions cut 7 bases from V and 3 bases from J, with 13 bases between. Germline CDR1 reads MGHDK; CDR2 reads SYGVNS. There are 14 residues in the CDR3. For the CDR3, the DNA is TGTGCCAGCAAGGGAGCAACACTCTACAATGAGCAGTTCTTC. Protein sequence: CASKGATLYNEQFF.

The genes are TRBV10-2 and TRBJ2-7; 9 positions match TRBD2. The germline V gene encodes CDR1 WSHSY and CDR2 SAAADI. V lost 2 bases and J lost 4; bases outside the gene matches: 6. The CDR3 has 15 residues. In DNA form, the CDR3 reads TGCGCCAGCAGTGAGATTCCTAGCGGGATTTACGAGCAGTACTTC. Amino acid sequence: CASSEIPSGIYEQYF.

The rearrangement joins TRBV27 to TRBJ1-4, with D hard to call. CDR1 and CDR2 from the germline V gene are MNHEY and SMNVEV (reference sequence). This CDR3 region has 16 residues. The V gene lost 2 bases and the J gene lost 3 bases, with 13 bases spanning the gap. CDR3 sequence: CASSLEARPANEKLFF. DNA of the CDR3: TGTGCCAGCAGTTTAGAGGCGAGGCCCGCTAATGAAAAACTGTTTTTT.

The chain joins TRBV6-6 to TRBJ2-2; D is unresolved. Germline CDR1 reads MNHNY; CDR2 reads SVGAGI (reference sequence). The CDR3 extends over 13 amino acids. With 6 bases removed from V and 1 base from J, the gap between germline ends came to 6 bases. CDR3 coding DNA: TGTGCCAGCAGAACGATGAACACCGGGGAGCTGTTTTTT. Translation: CASRTMNTGELFF.

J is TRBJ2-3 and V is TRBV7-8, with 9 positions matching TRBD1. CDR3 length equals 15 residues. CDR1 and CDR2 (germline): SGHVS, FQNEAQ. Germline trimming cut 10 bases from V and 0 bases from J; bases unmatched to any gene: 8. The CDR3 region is CATQGQGISTDTQYF. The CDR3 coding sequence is TGTGCCACCCAGGGACAGGGTATTAGCACAGATACGCAGTATTTT.